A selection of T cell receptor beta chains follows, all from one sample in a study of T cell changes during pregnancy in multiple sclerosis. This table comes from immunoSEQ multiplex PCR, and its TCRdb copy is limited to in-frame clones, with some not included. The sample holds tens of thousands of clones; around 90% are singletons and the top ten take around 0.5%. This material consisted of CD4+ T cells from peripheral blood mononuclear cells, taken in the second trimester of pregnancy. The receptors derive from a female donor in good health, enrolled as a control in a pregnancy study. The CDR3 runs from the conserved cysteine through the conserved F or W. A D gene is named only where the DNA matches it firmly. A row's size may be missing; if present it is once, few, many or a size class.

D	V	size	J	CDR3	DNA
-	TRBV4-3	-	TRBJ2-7	CASSLSSGAGVHSYEQYF	TGCGCCAGCAGCCTATCCAGTGGGGCAGGGGTCCACTCCTACGAGCAGTACTTC
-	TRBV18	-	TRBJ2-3	CASSRGESRIDTQYF	TGTGCCAGCTCCCGCGGGGAGTCTCGGATAGATACGCAGTATTTT
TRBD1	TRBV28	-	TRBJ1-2	CASSAGGAGYGYTF	TGTGCCAGCAGCGCAGGGGGCGCGGGTTATGGCTACACCTTC
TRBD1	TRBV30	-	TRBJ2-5	CAWLGQDQKTQYF	TGTGCCTGGCTTGGACAGGACCAGAAGACCCAGTACTTC
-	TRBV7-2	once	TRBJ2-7	CASSRPLSYEQYF	TGTGCCAGCAGCCGCCCACTCTCCTACGAGCAGTACTTC
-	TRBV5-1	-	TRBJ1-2	CASGGTNYGYTF	TGCGCTTCGGGGGGGACTAACTATGGCTACACCTTC
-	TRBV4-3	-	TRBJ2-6	CASSQDGQGRSGANVLTF	TGCGCCAGCAGCCAAGATGGGCAGGGCCGCTCTGGGGCCAACGTCCTGACTTTC
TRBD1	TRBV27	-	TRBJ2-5	CASRLWDRGPGTQYF	TGTGCCAGCAGGTTATGGGACAGGGGTCCGGGGACCCAGTACTTC
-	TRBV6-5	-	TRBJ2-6	CASSRDFTGANVLTF	TGTGCCAGCAGTCGGGATTTCACTGGGGCCAACGTCCTGACTTTC
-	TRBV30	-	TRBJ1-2	CAWATPARGPGGYTF	TGTGCCTGGGCAACCCCCGCCAGGGGACCCGGGGGCTACACCTTC